This TCR beta chain derives from a study of regulatory T cells in long-lasting Graves disease. Assembly of TCR beta libraries relied on iRepertoire HTBI primers together with Arm-PCR of CDR3 regions. TCRdb re-analysed the multiplex PCR reads in MiXCR, keeping a single row per CDR3 protein. The sample yields around 400,000 distinct CDR3 sequences, about 25% seen once. Notes on the study in general: Shared public clonotypes totalled 2,741 in persistent patients, compared with roughly 970 in new patients.

Between the trimmed V and J ends, which lost 2 bases and 0 bases, there was a span of 20 bases. This CDR3 comprises 18 residues. Germline lookup yields CDR1 SGHTA and CDR2 FQGNSA. As for this clonotype: What it binds is not known.

Sample time point: persistent/refractory GD, antithyroid drugs over 5 years with positive TRAb. The TCR library used RNA extracted from PBMCs. The sequencing used peripheral blood mononuclear cells (PBMCs), collected when the disease was refractory, from a patient treated with antithyroid drugs. The TCR originated in a female donor with Graves disease. The chain combines TRBV7-2 with TRBJ2-7; D gene unclear. The CDR3 DNA reads TGTGCCAGCAGCTTACAAGAGCGCAACACAAAACACTCCTACGAGCAGTACTTC. This encodes CASSLQERNTKHSYEQYF.